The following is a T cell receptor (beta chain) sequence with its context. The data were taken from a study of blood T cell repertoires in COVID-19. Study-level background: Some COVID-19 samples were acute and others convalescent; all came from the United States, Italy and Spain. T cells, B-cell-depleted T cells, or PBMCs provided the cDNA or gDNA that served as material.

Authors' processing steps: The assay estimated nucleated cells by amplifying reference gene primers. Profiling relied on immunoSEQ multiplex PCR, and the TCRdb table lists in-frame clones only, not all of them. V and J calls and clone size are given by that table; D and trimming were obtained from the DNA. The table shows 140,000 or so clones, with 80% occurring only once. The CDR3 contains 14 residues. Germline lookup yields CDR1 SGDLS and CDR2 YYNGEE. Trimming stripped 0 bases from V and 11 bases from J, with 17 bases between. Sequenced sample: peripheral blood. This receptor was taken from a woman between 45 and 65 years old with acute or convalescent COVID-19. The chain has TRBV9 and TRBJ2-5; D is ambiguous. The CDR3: CASSVADRPQAQYF. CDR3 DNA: TGTGCCAGCAGCGTAGCTGATAGACCCCAGGCTCAGTACTTC.